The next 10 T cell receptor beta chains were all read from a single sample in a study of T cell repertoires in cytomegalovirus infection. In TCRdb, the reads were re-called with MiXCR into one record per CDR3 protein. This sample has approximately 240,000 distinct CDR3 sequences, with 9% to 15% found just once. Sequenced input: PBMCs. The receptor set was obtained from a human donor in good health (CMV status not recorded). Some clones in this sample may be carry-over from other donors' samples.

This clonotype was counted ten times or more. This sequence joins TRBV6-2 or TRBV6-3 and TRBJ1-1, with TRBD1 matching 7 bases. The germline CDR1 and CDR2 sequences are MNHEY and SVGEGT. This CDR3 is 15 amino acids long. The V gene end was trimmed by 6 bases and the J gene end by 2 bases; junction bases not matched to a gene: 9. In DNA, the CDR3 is TGTGCCAGCAGCGATTACGGGACAGCTAACACTGAAGCTTTCTTT. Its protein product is CASSDYGTANTEAFF.

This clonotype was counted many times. Written as DNA, the CDR3 is TGTGCCAGCAGCCTCGGGTCGGGGGCCACTGAAGCTTTCTTT. Amino acids: CASSLGSGATEAFF. The chain is built from TRBV7-2 and TRBJ1-1; possible D gene TRBD1, 6 bases. This CDR3 spans 14 amino acids. The V gene lost 5 bases and the J gene lost 4 bases, with 14 bases spanning the gap. The germline V gene encodes CDR1 SGHTA and CDR2 FQGNSA.

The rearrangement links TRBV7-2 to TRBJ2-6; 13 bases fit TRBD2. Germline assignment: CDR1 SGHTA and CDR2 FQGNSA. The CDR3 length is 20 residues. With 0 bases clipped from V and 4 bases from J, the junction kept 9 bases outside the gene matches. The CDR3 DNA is TGTGCCAGCAGCTTAGCGAGAGGACTAGCGGGGGTTGTCGGGGCCAACGTCCTGACTTTC. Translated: CASSLARGLAGVVGANVLTF.

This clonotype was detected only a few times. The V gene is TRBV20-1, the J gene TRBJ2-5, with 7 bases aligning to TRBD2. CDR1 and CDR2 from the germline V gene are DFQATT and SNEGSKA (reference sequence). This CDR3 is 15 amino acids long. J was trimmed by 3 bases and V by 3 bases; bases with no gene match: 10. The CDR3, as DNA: TGCAGTGCTAGCTACGCGCTAGCGGCAAAAGAGACCCAGTACTTC. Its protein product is CSASYALAAKETQYF.

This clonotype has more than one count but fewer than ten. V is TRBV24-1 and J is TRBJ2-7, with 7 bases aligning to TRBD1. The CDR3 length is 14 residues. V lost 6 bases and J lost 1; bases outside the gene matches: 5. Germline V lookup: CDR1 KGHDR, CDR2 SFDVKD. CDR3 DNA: TGTGCCACCAGTCCGGGACAGAGGTCCTACGAGCAGTACTTC. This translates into CATSPGQRSYEQYF.

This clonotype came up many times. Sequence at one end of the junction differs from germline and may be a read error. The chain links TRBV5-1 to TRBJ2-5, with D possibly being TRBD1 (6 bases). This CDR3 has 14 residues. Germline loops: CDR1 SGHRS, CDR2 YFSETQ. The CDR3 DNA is TGTGCCAGCAGCTTAGCGACAGGTCAAGAGACCCAGTACTTC. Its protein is CASSLATGQETQYF.

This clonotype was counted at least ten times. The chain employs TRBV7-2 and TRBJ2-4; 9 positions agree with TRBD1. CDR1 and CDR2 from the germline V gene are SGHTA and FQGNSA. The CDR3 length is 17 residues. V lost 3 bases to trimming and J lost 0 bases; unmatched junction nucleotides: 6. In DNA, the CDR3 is TGTGCCAGCAGCTTGGAGTACAGGGGGCTAGCCAAAAACATTCAGTACTTC. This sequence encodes CASSLEYRGLAKNIQYF.

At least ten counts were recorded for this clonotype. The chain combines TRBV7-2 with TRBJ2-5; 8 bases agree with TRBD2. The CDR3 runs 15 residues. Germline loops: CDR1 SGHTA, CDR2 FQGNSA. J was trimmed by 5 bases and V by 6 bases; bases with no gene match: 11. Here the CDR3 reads CASSQGSGGAETQYF. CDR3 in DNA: TGTGCCAGCAGTCAGGGGTCGGGGGGGGCGGAGACCCAGTACTTC.

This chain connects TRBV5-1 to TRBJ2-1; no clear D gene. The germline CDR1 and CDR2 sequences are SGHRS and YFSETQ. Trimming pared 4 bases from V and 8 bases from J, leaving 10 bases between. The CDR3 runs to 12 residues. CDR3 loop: CASSPTTDEQFF. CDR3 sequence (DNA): TGCGCCAGCAGCCCAACGACGGATGAGCAGTTCTTC.

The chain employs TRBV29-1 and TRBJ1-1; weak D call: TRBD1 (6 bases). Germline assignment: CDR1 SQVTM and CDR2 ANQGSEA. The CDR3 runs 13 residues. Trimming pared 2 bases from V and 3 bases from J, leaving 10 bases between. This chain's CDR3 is CSVETGAYTEAFF. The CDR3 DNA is TGCAGCGTTGAAACGGGGGCATACACTGAAGCTTTCTTT.